This T cell receptor beta chain is drawn from a study of T-cell memory formation after mild COVID-19 (dated by TCRdb to the early 2020s). Context from the whole study: TCR sequence clusters from the two donors were largely donor specific. In a couple of donors, T-cell clones that expanded and contracted after mild COVID-19 were followed by sequencing TCRalpha and TCRbeta repertoires longitudinally. The cohort was made up of two young adult volunteers, one female and one male, who were previously healthy. Results the study describes overall, beyond this receptor: Contracting CD4+ clones turned up mainly in the CM and EM memory subsets, whereas EMRA was where CD8+ clones were enriched. Only a couple of mild cases were covered by the study, and larger cohorts that include severe cases with pre-infection samples were considered necessary. Some responding clones were detected in pre-infection memory, which suggested that pre-existing cross-reactive memory T cells had joined the SARS-CoV-2 response. Balanced CD4/CD8 phenotypes were observed for clones contracting from day 15 to 85, whereas a bias towards CD4+ was observed for a second wave of clones expanding from day 15 to 37. SARS-CoV-2 specificity was not confirmed for the second-wave clones peaking on day 37.

TCRdb names Illumina NovaSeq 6000 as the instrument used. TCRalpha and TCRbeta cDNA libraries were constructed by 5'RACE with constant-segment primers, with sample barcodes and unique molecular identifiers being introduced. RNA was extracted from every sample with Trizol reagent. Library amplification was performed in two PCR steps, and a second sample barcode and Illumina TruSeq adapters were introduced in the second step. Libraries were sequenced on an Illumina NovaSeq with 2 x 150 bp paired-end reads. The original pipeline was this. Demultiplexing of reads and collapsing into UMI-guided consensus sequences were performed with migec v1.2.7. Using mixcr v2.1.11, the UMI consensuses were aligned to TRA and TRB V and J templates and assembled into clonotypes. Expanded or contracted clonotypes were those called significant by both edgeR and NoisET, with noise models trained on biological replicates. edgeR calls used a false discovery rate-adjusted p below 0.01 and a log2 fold-change threshold of 1. As an exploratory analysis of dynamics, PCA with hierarchical clustering was applied to max-normalized trajectories of the 1000 most abundant clonotypes. Each responding clone was given a CD4 or CD8 phenotype based on the CD4+ and CD8+ repertoires, which had been sequenced separately. TCRdb took the public reads, trimmed them with fastp at Q25, ran MiXCR for clone calling and kept in-frame beta chains. Here each entry gathers all rows of one CDR3 protein and keeps the most common genes and DNA. Clone size and V and J calls follow TCRdb, not the original study. This sample gives roughly 260,000 distinct CDR3 sequences in total; about 17% of them show up just once. The biggest ten clones account for approximately 3.6% of the sample.

Ficoll-Paque density gradient centrifugation was used to isolate PBMCs. At the junction V is shortened by 3 bases and J by 4 bases; bases outside the gene matches: 12. There are 16 amino acids in the CDR3, from cysteine to phenylalanine inclusive. Just the 48-base CDR3 DNA is kept, in frame starting at base 1. From a lookup of the germline V gene, CDR1 and CDR2 are SGHTA and FQGNSA. This clonotype was counted a few times. Its antigen specificity is not known. No much larger clonotype is one base removed from it; base qualities were not supplied. The V gene is TRBV7-2 and the J gene is TRBJ2-7; TRBD2 aligns with 7 central bases. Specimen: PBMCs or a T cell subset sorted from them (not recorded which). The TCR sequence derives from a man younger than 35 who had mild COVID-19 (a few samples of this study predate the infection). The sample titles of this study are shuffled in the database, so cell type and time point are left out; the donor was told from shared clones. Read as DNA, the sequence is TGTGCCAGCAGCTTTGTGGGAGGGACCACAACGTACGAGCAGTACTTC. The encoded protein is CASSFVGGTTTYEQYF.